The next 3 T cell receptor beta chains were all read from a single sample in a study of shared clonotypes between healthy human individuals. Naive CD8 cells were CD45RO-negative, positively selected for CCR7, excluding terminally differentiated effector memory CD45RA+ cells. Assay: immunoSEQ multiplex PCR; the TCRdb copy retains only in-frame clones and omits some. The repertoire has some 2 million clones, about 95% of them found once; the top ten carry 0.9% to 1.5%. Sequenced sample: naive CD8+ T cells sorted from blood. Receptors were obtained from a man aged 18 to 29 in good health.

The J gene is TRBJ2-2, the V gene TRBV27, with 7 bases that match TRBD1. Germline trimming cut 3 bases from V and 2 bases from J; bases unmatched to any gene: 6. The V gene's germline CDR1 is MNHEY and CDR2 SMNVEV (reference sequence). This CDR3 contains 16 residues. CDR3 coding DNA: TGTGCCAGCAGTTTCGGGACAGACCCTAACACCGGGGAGCTGTTTTTT. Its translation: CASSFGTDPNTGELFF.

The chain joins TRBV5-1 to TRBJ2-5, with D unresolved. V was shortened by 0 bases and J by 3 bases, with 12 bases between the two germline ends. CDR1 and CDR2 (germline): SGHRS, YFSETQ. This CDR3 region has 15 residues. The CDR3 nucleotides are TGCGCCAGCAGCTTGGAATGGGTATCCAAAGAGACCCAGTACTTC. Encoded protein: CASSLEWVSKETQYF.

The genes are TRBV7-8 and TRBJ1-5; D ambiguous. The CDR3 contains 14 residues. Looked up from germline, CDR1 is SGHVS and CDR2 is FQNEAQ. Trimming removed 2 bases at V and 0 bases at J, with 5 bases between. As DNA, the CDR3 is TGTGCCAGCAGCTTACAGAATAGCAATCAGCCCCAGCATTTT. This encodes CASSLQNSNQPQHF. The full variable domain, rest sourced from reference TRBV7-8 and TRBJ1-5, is GAGVSQSPRYKVAKRGQDVALRCDPISGHVSLFWYQQALGQGPEFLTYFQNEAQLDKSGLPSDRFFAERPEGSVSTLKIQRTQQEDSAVYLCASSLQNSNQPQHFGDGTRLSIL.